This T cell receptor beta chain was documented in a study of a mutant IDH1 vaccine in newly diagnosed glioma. In the study overall: Patients' prior therapy spanned radiotherapy, temozolomide, or both; most underwent both. General study results and limits: Researchers report vaccine-induced immune responses in approximately 95% of patients.

Indicated time point: week 35, safety follow-up. All doses held 300 ug of mutant IDH1 20-mer peptide, with topical imiquimod. There were eight vaccinations for patients, given in weeks 1, 3, 5, 7, 11, 15, 19 and 23. This CDR3 is built from 13 residues. Per the germline V gene, CDR1 is SGHRS and CDR2 is YFSETQ. The germline V and J ends were trimmed by 0 bases and 7 bases, with 7 bases remaining between them. Profiled with immunoSEQ multiplex PCR; TCRdb holds only in-frame clones, not every one. The sample lists over 25,000 clones, around 79% seen once, with approximately 8.5% in the top ten. As concerns this clone: Its antigen is currently unknown.

V usage is TRBV5-1 and J usage is TRBJ2-2; no definite D call. The receptor comes from a woman aged 25 to 45 with glioma. Some clones in this sample may be carry-over from other donors' samples. The input for sequencing was PBMCs, taken from a glioma patient whose treatment included an IDH1 peptide vaccine. The CDR3 is CASSLEWGGELFF. The CDR3 DNA reads TGCGCCAGCAGCTTGGAATGGGGCGGGGAGCTGTTTTTT.